This T cell receptor (beta chain) was observed in a study of CD8 T cells in ankylosing spondylitis. Germline V gene data show CDR1 as SGHTA and CDR2 as FQGNSA. Trimming pared 5 bases from V and 0 bases from J, leaving 8 bases between. CDR3 length: 14 residues. TCRdb re-analysed the 5' RACE reads in MiXCR, keeping a single row per CDR3 protein. The sample yields about 110,000 distinct CDR3 sequences, around 24% seen once. This clonotype was recorded many times. The sample consisted of synovial fluid, either unsorted or a sorted T cell fraction (not recorded which). The sequence came from a male donor with ankylosing spondylitis. The J gene is TRBJ2-1, the V gene TRBV7-2, with D possibly being TRBD2 (5 bases). This chain's CDR3 is CASSASRSYNEQFF. CDR3 DNA sequence: TGTGCCAGCAGCGCTAGCCGCTCCTACAATGAGCAGTTCTTC. The full variable domain, with the rest looked up from reference TRBV7-2 and TRBJ2-1, is GAGVSQSPSNKVTEKGKDVELRCDPISGHTALYWYRQSLGQGLEFLIYFQGNSAPDKSGLPSDRFSAERTGGSVSTLTIQRTQQEDSAVYLCASSASRSYNEQFFGPGTRLTVL.